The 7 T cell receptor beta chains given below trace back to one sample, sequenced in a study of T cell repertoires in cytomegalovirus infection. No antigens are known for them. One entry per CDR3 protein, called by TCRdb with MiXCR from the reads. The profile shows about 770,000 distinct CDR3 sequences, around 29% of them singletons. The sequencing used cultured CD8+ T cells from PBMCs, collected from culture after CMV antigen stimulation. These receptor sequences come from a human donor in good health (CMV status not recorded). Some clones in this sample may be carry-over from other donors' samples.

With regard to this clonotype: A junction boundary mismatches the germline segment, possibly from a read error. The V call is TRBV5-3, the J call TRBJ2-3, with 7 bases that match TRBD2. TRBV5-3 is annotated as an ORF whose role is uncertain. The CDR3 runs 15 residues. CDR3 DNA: TGTGCCAGCAGCTCCAGCGGGGCATGGACAGATACGCAGTATTTT. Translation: CASSSSGAWTDTQYF.

In nucleotides, the CDR3 is TGCAGCGTTGAGACTAGCCGCACCGGGGAGCTGTTTTTT. Its protein product is CSVETSRTGELFF. The V and J genes are TRBV29-1 and TRBJ2-2; 7 nucleotides align to TRBD2. Germline CDR1 and CDR2: SQVTM and ANQGSEA. J was trimmed by 4 bases and V by 3 bases; bases with no gene match: 2. This CDR3 is 13 amino acids long.

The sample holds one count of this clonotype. The CDR3 nucleotides are TGTGCCACCAGCAGAGATCAGCCCCTCCAGCCCCAGCATTTT. Translating gives CATSRDQPLQPQHF. The chain carries TRBV15 and TRBJ1-5; D is unresolved. Trimming removed 0 bases from V and 7 bases from J, with 10 bases in between. The CDR3 spans 14 residues. Germline CDR1 is LNHNV and CDR2 is YYDKDF (reference sequence).

This chain's CDR3 is CASSQLESVDTQYF. CDR3 DNA sequence: TGCGCCAGCAGCCAACTCGAATCCGTAGATACGCAGTATTTT. The chain is built from TRBV4-1 and TRBJ2-3; D remains ambiguous. CDR1 and CDR2 from the germline V gene are MGHRA and YSYEKL. The V gene lost 2 bases and the J gene lost 5 bases, with 11 bases spanning the gap. This CDR3 comprises 14 residues.

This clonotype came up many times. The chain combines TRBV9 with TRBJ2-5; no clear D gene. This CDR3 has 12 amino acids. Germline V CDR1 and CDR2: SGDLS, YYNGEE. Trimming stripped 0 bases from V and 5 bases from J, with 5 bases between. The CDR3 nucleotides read TGTGCCAGCAGCGTAGAAGGGGAGACCCAGTACTTC. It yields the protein CASSVEGETQYF.

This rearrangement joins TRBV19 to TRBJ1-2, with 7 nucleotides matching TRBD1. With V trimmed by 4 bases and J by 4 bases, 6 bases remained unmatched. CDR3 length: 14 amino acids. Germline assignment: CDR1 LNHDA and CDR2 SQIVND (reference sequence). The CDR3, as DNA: TGTGCCAGTAGTACCCTGACAGGGTCCTATGGCTACACCTTC. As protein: CASSTLTGSYGYTF.

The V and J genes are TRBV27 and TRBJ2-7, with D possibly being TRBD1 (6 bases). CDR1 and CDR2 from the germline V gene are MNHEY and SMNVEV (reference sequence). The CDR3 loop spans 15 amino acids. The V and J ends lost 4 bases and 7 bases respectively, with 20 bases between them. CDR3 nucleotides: TGTGCCAGCAGTTCGACGCCCGGGACACCCCGGGAGCAGTACTTC. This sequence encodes CASSSTPGTPREQYF.